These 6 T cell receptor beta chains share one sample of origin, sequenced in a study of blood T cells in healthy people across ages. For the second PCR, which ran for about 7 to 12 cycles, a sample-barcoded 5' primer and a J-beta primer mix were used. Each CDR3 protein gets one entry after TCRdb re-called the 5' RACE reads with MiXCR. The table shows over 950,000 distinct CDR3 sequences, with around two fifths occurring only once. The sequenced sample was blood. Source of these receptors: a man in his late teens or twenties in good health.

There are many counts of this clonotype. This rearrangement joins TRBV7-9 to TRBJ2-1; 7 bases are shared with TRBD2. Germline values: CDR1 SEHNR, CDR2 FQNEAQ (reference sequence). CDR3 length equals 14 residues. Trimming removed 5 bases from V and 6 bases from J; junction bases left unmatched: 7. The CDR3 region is CASSGSGSGNEQFF. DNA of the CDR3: TGTGCCAGCAGCGGTAGCGGGTCGGGCAATGAGCAGTTCTTC.

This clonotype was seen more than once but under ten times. CDR3 sequence (DNA): TGCGCCAGCAGCGGAATCCAACAATGGAGGCCGATTATCGACTCTGAAGCTTTCTTT. Protein product: CASSGIQQWRPIIDSEAFF. The chain joins TRBV5-1 to TRBJ1-1; no reliable D call. V was clipped by 4 bases and J by 6 bases, with 31 bases between them. CDR3 length equals 19 residues. Looked up from germline, CDR1 is SGHRS and CDR2 is YFSETQ.

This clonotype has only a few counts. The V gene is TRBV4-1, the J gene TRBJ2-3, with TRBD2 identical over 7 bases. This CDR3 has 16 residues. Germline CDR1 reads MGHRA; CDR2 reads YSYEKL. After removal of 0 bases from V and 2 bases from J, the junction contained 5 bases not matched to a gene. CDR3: CASSQEGGVATDTQYF. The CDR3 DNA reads TGCGCCAGCAGCCAAGAGGGGGGGGTCGCCACAGATACGCAGTATTTT.

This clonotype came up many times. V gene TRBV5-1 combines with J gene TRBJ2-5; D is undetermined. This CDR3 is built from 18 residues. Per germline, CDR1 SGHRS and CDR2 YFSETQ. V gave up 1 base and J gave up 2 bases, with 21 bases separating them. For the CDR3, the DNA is TGCGCCAGCAGCTTGAATAAGCCATCCGGCTGGGTTCAAGAGACCCAGTACTTC. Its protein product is CASSLNKPSGWVQETQYF.

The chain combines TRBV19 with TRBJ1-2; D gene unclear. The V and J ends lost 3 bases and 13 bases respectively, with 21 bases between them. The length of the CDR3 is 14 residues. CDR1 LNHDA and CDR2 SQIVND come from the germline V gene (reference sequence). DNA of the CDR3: TGTGCCAGTAGTATGAGGTCGGACGTTAGACGGCCCACCTTC. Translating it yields CASSMRSDVRRPTF.

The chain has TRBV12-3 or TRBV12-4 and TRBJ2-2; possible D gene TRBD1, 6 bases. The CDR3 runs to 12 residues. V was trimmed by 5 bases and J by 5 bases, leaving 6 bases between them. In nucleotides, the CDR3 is TGTGCCAGCAGTACAGGGACCGGGGAGCTGTTTTTT. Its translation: CASSTGTGELFF.